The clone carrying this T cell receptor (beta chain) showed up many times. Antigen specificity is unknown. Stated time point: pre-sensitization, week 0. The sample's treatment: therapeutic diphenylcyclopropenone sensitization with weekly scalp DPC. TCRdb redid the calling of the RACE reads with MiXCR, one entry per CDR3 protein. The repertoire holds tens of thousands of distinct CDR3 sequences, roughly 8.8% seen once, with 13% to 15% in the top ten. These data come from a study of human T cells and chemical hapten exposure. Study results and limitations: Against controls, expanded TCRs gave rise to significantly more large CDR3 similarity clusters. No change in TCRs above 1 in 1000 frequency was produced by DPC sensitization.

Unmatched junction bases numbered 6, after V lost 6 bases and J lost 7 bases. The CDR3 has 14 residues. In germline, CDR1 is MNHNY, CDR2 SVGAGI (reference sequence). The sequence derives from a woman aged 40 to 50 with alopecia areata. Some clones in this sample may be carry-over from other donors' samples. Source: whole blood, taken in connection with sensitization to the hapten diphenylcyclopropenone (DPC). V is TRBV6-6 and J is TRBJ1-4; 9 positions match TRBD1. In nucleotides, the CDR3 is TGTGCCAGCAGACCGACAGGGGGAGGTGAAAAACTGTTTTTT. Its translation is CASRPTGGGEKLFF.